Each of the 11 T cell receptor beta chains below was sequenced from the same sample in a study of blood T cell repertoires in COVID-19 (dated by TCRdb to the early 2020s). Library preparation used the immunoSEQ multiplex PCR assay. TCRdb holds this immuneACCESS table with in-frame rearrangements only. Some clones are missing; in checked studies, unresolved V genes explain under half, and the rest has no known cause. The sample data list 120,000 to 150,000 clones, and 70% to 90% of these were observed just once. 1.5% of the sample rests with the top ten. Specimen: peripheral blood. The receptors derive from a woman aged 55-75 years with acute or convalescent COVID-19.

The chain joins TRBV19 to TRBJ1-2; a weak D match, TRBD1 (6 bases). CDR1 is LNHDA and CDR2 is SQIVND in the germline V gene (reference sequence). The CDR3 sequence is 12 residues long. Between the trimmed V and J ends, which lost 4 bases and 11 bases, there was a span of 14 bases. CDR3 DNA sequence: TGTGCCAGTAGTAACTCAGGGGTGAGGTACACCTTC. Translation gives CASSNSGVRYTF.

The chain joins TRBV7-9 to TRBJ2-1; a possible D gene is TRBD2 (5 bases). The germline V and J ends were trimmed by 3 bases and 7 bases, with 13 bases remaining between them. CDR3 length equals 14 residues. Germline assignment: CDR1 SEHNR and CDR2 FQNEAQ (reference sequence). The CDR3 region has the DNA TGTGCCAGCAGCTTCGGTACTCTAGCAAATGAGCAGTTCTTC. This codes for CASSFGTLANEQFF.

The chain links TRBV5-1 to TRBJ1-3; D is perhaps TRBD1 (6 bases). The CDR3 loop spans 16 amino acids. V shed 0 bases and J shed 0 bases, with 10 bases lying between them. The V gene's germline CDR1 is SGHRS and CDR2 YFSETQ. In DNA, the CDR3 is TGCGCCAGCAGCTTGGATGGGGGCAGCTCTGGAAACACCATATATTTT. Its translation is CASSLDGGSSGNTIYF.

The rearrangement links TRBV28 to TRBJ1-4; 8 bases are a match to TRBD1. The germline gives CDR1 MDHEN, CDR2 SYDVKM. V lost 4 bases and J lost 2; bases outside the gene matches: 12. This CDR3 contains 18 residues. Here the CDR3 DNA reads TGTGCCAGCAGTTCCCTAAGGGACAGGACCGGCACTAATGAAAAACTGTTTTTT. Residues: CASSSLRDRTGTNEKLFF.

This clone was picked up a small number of times. This chain joins TRBV18 and TRBJ2-2; D unresolved. Looked up from germline, CDR1 is KGHSH and CDR2 is LQKENI. The CDR3 spans 13 residues. V was pared by 4 bases and J by 1 base, with 4 bases between. CDR3 in amino acids: CASSRENTGELFF. The CDR3 DNA sequence: TGTGCCAGCTCACGAGAGAACACCGGGGAGCTGTTTTTT.

V is TRBV4-1 and J is TRBJ1-2; 8 nucleotides agree with TRBD1. The CDR3 length is 15 residues. CDR1 MGHRA and CDR2 YSYEKL come from the germline V gene. Trimming took 0 bases from V and 3 from J; bases not matched to a gene: 3. The CDR3 coding sequence is TGCGCCAGCAGCCAAGATGACAGGGGATACTATGGCTACACCTTC. Encoded protein: CASSQDDRGYYGYTF.

V is TRBV18 and J is TRBJ1-6, with D possibly being TRBD1 (6 bases). The CDR3 totals 14 residues. V lost 3 bases, J lost 5 bases, and 8 bases lay in between. CDR1 is KGHSH and CDR2 is LQKENI in the germline V gene. The CDR3 region is CASSPGQNNSPLHF. As DNA, the CDR3 is TGTGCCAGCTCACCGGGACAAAATAATTCACCCCTCCACTTT. Drawing the rest from reference TRBV18 and TRBJ1-6, the complete variable domain is NAGVMQNPRHLVRRRGQEARLRCSPMKGHSHVYWYRQLPEEGLKFMVYLQKENIIDESGMPKERFSAEFPKEGPSILRIQQVVRGDSAAYFCASSPGQNNSPLHFGNGTRLTVT.

The chain joins TRBV6-2 or TRBV6-3 to TRBJ1-1, with D perhaps matching TRBD1 (5 bases). The germline V gene encodes CDR1 MNHEY and CDR2 SVGEGT. The CDR3 contains 14 residues. With 2 bases removed from V and 8 bases from J, the gap between germline ends came to 15 bases. CDR3 DNA: TGTGCCAGCAGTTACGGCAGGGTGGAAACAGAAGCTTTCTTT. Protein sequence: CASSYGRVETEAFF.

This clone has only one observation. This sequence joins TRBV6-5 and TRBJ1-2, with 11 bases that match TRBD1. There are 15 residues in the CDR3. Germline V gives CDR1 MNHEY, CDR2 SVGAGI. With V trimmed by 6 bases and J by 8 bases, 11 bases remained unmatched. The DNA for the CDR3 is TGTGCCAGCAGGCCATTAGGACAGGGGGCGGGAGGCTACACCTTC. It translates to CASRPLGQGAGGYTF.

V usage is TRBV18 and J usage is TRBJ1-4; 10 bases match TRBD1. CDR3 length equals 14 residues. Trimming at V came to 3 bases and at J to 13 bases, leaving 8 bases not matched to a gene. Germline values: CDR1 KGHSH, CDR2 LQKENI. CDR3 loop: CASSPGTGEVALFF. For the CDR3, the DNA is TGTGCCAGCTCACCGGGGACAGGGGAAGTGGCACTGTTTTTT.

CDR3 sequence: CASSLTRDRGHGYTF. Here the CDR3 DNA reads TGTGCCAGCAGCTTGACCCGGGACAGGGGGCATGGCTACACCTTC. This chain links TRBV7-2 with TRBJ1-2; 12 bases are shared with TRBD1. After removal of 3 bases from V and 6 bases from J, the junction contained 5 bases not matched to a gene. CDR3 length: 15 amino acids. Germline CDR1 SGHTA, CDR2 FQGNSA.